This record covers a single T cell receptor beta chain. This clone was counted only a few times. What this receptor recognizes is not known. Per-base quality was not reported, and no clone a single base away is much larger than it. Library generation was performed with the immunoSEQ multiplex PCR assay. RNA was extracted from all samples and reverse transcribed into cDNA as template for TCR sequencing. SuperScript III was used to make first-strand cDNA, primed with a 2:1 mix of oligo-dT and random hexamers. A synthetic immune receptor repertoire was used to measure amplification bias, and any remaining bias was corrected computationally. Per the original workflow: After raw reads were preprocessed to remove errors, the CDR3 was defined following IMGT conventions as running from the conserved cysteine to phenylalanine. Clonality was computed by normalizing Shannon entropy by log2 of the number of productive unique TCRs and subtracting the result from 1. Whether scalp clones were CD4 or CD8 was inferred by matching scalp TCRbeta sequences against CD4 and CD8 repertoires sorted from blood. TCRdb limited this immuneACCESS table to in-frame rearrangements with V and J called. A share of clones is missing; checked studies link under half to unresolved V genes, and the rest is unexplained. The V and J calls and the clone size are those of that table, but D and trimming were determined from the DNA. The sample profile shows roughly 180,000 clones; around 63% of them were found once. Over 1.5% of the sample is in the top ten clones.

The sample comes from a study of CD8+ T cells in alopecia areata (dated by TCRdb to the late 2010s). Looking at the study overall: Treated patients were enrolled in an open-label pilot trial of oral tofacitinib at 5 to 10 mg twice daily for moderate-to-severe alopecia areata. Patients stayed on tofacitinib for 6 to 18 months and then had 6 months of follow-up off drug so that delayed response and recurrence could be assessed. The study used high-throughput TCRbeta sequencing to examine T cell clonal expansion in alopecia areata, in both the C3H/HeJ mouse model and human patients. On the human side, TCRbeta sequencing was run on scalp tissue and on sorted CD4+ and CD8+ peripheral blood T cells from healthy controls and from alopecia areata patients with either patchy or totalis/universalis disease. Tofacitinib-treated patients had biopsies at baseline and at 4 and 24 weeks of treatment, with a later scalp biopsy in several patients. Clonality in the scalp was compared among normal scalp (n=4), patchy alopecia areata scalp (n=8), and alopecia totalis/universalis scalp (n=8). The RNA source kit depended on sample type: the PAXgene miRNA kit for fixed scalp, the miRNeasy kit for PBMCs, and the RNeasy kit for mouse skin. immunoSEQ multiplex PCR using 35 Vbeta forward primers and 13 Jbeta reverse primers was used to amplify TCRbeta CDR3 regions.

CDR1 is given as SQVTM and CDR2 as ANQGSEA, both from the germline V gene. The cysteine opens and the phenylalanine closes a CDR3 of 11 amino acids. Left in the record is the CDR3 DNA by itself, 33 bases read in frame from the first base. V is cut by 7 bases and J by 4 bases, and the space between the germline ends is 8 bases. What the authors observed across the whole study: Higher clonality and more expanded CD8+ clones were observed in lesional scalp than in normal scalp, particularly in alopecia totalis/universalis, a finding suggestive of antigenic drive. Resident alphabeta T cells in normal human skin are also sequenced, complicating scalp TCR repertoire analysis, unlike mouse skin dominated by gammadelta T cells. TCR sequences shared between patients were less clear than in mice, possibly partly because of HLA diversity in the patient population.

The sample's time point label, decoded: baseline before oral tofacitinib. Peripheral blood and lesional scalp punch biopsies were obtained from patients with alopecia areata. PBMCs were isolated by density centrifugation and stained for CD3, CD4 and CD8, after which CD4+ and CD8+ T cells were sorted on a FACSAria. This clonotype originated in a human donor with alopecia areata. The sequences come from CD4+ T cells sorted from blood, collected at week 0. Rearrangement joined TRBV29-1 to TRBJ1-5; perhaps TRBD1 is the D gene, with 5 bases matching. The DNA sequence is as follows: TGCAGCGGGGGGGATAATCAGCCCCAGCATTTT. This sequence encodes CSGGDNQPQHF.